Listed here are 14 T cell receptor beta chains from one sample, sequenced in a study of T cells in Graves' hyperthyroidism and ophthalmopathy. Authors of the study amplified TCR beta CDR3 regions from RNA transcripts. The TCR CDR3 was amplified in a first-round RT-PCR using the HTBI primer set. MiXCR was run by TCRdb on the multiplex PCR reads, yielding one entry per CDR3 protein. The sample has just under 750,000 distinct CDR3 sequences; under 45% are singletons. What was sequenced was blood. These receptors were obtained from a woman aged 40-49 years with Graves' hyperthyroidism.

A note on this clonotype: A much larger clone lies a single base off, so this may be a read error. The chain has TRBV7-9 and TRBJ1-5; D might be TRBD1 (5 bases). Germline V lookup: CDR1 SEHNR, CDR2 FQNEAQ (reference sequence). V was cut by 5 bases and J by 7 bases, with 15 bases left in between. The CDR3 spans 14 residues. CDR3 nucleotides: TGTGCCAGCAGCCTCGAAGGGGCCACACAGCCCCAGCATTTT. Protein sequence: CASSLEGATQPQHF.

Remarks on this clonotype: Compared with germline, one end of the junction differs, possibly owing to a read error. This chain's CDR3 is CSASPQYSSGDTIYF. The DNA for the CDR3 is TGCAGTGCTAGCCCCCAGTACAGCTCTGGAGACACCATATATTTT. The genes are TRBV20-1 and TRBJ1-3; D call uncertain. The CDR3 extends over 15 amino acids. Germline CDR1 is DFQATT and CDR2 is SNEGSKA (reference sequence).

The rearrangement links TRBV20-1 to TRBJ1-5, with 7 positions matching TRBD1. CDR1 and CDR2 from the germline V gene are DFQATT and SNEGSKA (reference sequence). V lost 6 bases to trimming and J lost 5 bases; unmatched junction nucleotides: 13. The length of the CDR3 is 15 residues. The CDR3 nucleotides read TGCAGTGCAAGCGGACAGGCTTGGGATTATCAGCCCCAGCATTTT. It translates to CSASGQAWDYQPQHF.

The chain employs TRBV12-5 and TRBJ1-5, with 7 nucleotides matching TRBD1. CDR3 length: 17 amino acids. The V gene's germline CDR1 is LGHNT and CDR2 FRNRAP. V lost 0 bases to trimming and J lost 0 bases; unmatched junction nucleotides: 5. The CDR3 DNA sequence: TGTGCTAGTGGTTTGGTACGGGACAGAGATAGCAATCAGCCCCAGCATTTT. Translating it yields CASGLVRDRDSNQPQHF.

This clonotype was recorded at least ten times. This sequence joins TRBV5-6 and TRBJ1-4, with D possibly TRBD1 on 5 matching bases. The CDR3 covers 13 residues. CDR1 is SGHDT, CDR2 YYEEEE, per germline. Deletions cut 7 bases from V and 4 bases from J, with 11 bases between. CDR3 protein: CASATALNEKLFF. As DNA, the CDR3 is TGTGCCAGCGCGACAGCACTTAATGAAAAACTGTTTTTT.

V gene TRBV9 combines with J gene TRBJ2-5; D perhaps matches TRBD2 (7 bases). The CDR3 length is 15 residues. Germline CDR1 is SGDLS and CDR2 is YYNGEE. Between the trimmed V and J ends, which lost 4 bases and 6 bases, there was a span of 19 bases. The CDR3 DNA follows: TGTGCCAGCAGCCCCATAGGGGGGGACACGAAGACCCAGTACTTC. Its protein product is CASSPIGGDTKTQYF.

This clonotype was detected many times. This chain joins TRBV10-1 and TRBJ1-1; TRBD1 is a possible D gene (5 bases). The CDR3 length is 14 residues. Germline lookup yields CDR1 WNHNN and CDR2 SYGVQD (reference sequence). V dropped 2 bases and J dropped 5 bases, with 12 bases sitting between them. The CDR3 sequence: CASSEDRWGTEAFF. The CDR3 DNA follows: TGCGCCAGCAGTGAGGACAGATGGGGGACTGAAGCTTTCTTT.

This chain uses TRBV10-1 with TRBJ1-1, with a weak D call TRBD1 (5 bases). The CDR3 extends over 13 amino acids. The V end lost 5 bases, the J end lost 8 bases, and 15 bases lay between the germline ends. Germline loops: CDR1 WNHNN, CDR2 SYGVQD (reference sequence). The chain's CDR3 is CASSYAGPREAFF. In nucleotides, the CDR3 is TGCGCCAGCAGTTACGCGGGACCGCGCGAAGCTTTCTTT.

This clonotype was recorded only once. The chain recombines TRBV6-2 or TRBV6-3 with TRBJ1-1, with D hard to call. The CDR3 has 14 amino acids. Trimming took off 2 bases at V and 0 bases at J, with 7 bases between the two ends. Germline V gene data show CDR1 as MNHEY and CDR2 as SVGEGT. The CDR3 loop reads CASSYVRMNTEAFF. The DNA of the CDR3 is TGTGCCAGCAGTTACGTGAGGATGAACACTGAAGCTTTCTTT.

This clonotype was seen repeatedly, ten times or more. The chain recombines TRBV12-3 or TRBV12-4 with TRBJ1-6; D ambiguous. With 2 bases removed from V and 9 bases from J, the gap between germline ends came to 14 bases. The CDR3 contains 15 residues. The CDR3 spells CASSLSPAFGSPLHF. CDR3 bases: TGTGCCAGCAGTTTATCTCCTGCTTTTGGTTCACCCCTCCACTTT.

Only one count was recorded for this clonotype. This may stem from a read error, because a much larger clone lies one nucleotide away. The V gene is TRBV10-3, the J gene TRBJ1-1; the D is unclear. V lost 10 bases and J lost 0, with 6 bases in between. Germline CDR1 and CDR2: ENHRY and SYGVKD. The CDR3 totals 11 residues. CDR3 sequence: CATPMNTEAFF. In DNA, the CDR3 is TGTGCCACCCCTATGAACACTGAAGCTTTCTTT.

CDR3 bases: TGCAGCGGTTCGCAGACCCAGGGCCTTCTTACGCAGTATTTT. Translating it yields CSGSQTQGLLTQYF. The chain carries TRBV29-1 and TRBJ2-3; D possibly corresponds to TRBD1 (5 bases). CDR1 SQVTM and CDR2 ANQGSEA come from the germline V gene. V was clipped by 7 bases and J by 8 bases, with 22 bases between them. There are 14 residues in the CDR3.

This clonotype was seen only a few times. The chain carries TRBV7-2 and TRBJ2-5; 14 nucleotides agree with TRBD2. Per germline, CDR1 SGHTA and CDR2 FQGNSA. The junction had 6 bases not matched to a gene; V was cut back by 5 bases and J by 1 base. The CDR3 extends over 17 amino acids. The CDR3 loop is CASSRGLAGGVQETQYF. In DNA form, the CDR3 reads TGTGCCAGCAGCCGCGGACTAGCGGGGGGTGTCCAAGAGACCCAGTACTTC. Supplemented by reference TRBV7-2 and TRBJ2-5, the full variable domain reads GAGVSQSPSNKVTEKGKDVELRCDPISGHTALYWYRQSLGQGLEFLIYFQGNSAPDKSGLPSDRFSAERTGGSVSTLTIQRTQQEDSAVYLCASSRGLAGGVQETQYFGPGTRLLVL.

This clonotype was seen only once. The chain is built from TRBV7-9 and TRBJ1-1, with a possible D match to TRBD1 (5 bases). The CDR3 totals 14 residues. With 1 base removed from V and 3 bases from J, the gap between germline ends came to 9 bases. Germline V CDR1 and CDR2: SEHNR, FQNEAQ (reference sequence). The CDR3 reads CASSLDRRYTEAFF. The CDR3 DNA reads TGTGCCAGCAGCTTAGACAGGCGGTACACTGAAGCTTTCTTT.